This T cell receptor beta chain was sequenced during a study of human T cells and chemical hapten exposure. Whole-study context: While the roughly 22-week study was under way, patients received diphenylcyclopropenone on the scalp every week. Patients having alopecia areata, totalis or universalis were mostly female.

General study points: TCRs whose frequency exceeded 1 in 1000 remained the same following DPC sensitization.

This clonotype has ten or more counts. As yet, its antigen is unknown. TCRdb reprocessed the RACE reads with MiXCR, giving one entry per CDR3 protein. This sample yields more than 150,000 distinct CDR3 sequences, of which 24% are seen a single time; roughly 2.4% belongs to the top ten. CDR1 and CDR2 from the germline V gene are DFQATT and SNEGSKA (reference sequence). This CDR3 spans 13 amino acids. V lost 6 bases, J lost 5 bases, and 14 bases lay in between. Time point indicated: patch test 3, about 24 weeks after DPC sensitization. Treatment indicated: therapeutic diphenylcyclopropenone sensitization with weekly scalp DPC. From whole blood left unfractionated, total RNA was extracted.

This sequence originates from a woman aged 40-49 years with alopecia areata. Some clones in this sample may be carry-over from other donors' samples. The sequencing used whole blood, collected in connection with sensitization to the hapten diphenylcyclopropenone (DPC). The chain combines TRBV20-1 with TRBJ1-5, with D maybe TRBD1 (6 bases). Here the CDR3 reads CSAQSTGDQPQHF. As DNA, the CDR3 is TGCAGTGCCCAATCGACAGGAGATCAGCCCCAGCATTTT.